This entry features one TCR beta chain sequence. As yet, its antigen is unknown. Each sample gave at least 6.5 million isolated PBMCs. Germline V gene lookup returns CDR1 SNHLY and CDR2 FYNNEI. The V gene end was trimmed by 4 bases and the J gene end by 12 bases; junction bases not matched to a gene: 9. The CDR3 contains 12 residues. This sample stems from a study of blood T cells in healthy people across ages. Study-level findings and limits: Diversity was higher, and naive CD4+ cells more numerous, in long-lived donors than in aged donors. Age brought a roughly linear fall in TCR beta diversity measured per million T cells. Higher naive T cell percentage went strongly together with higher TCR beta diversity.

A second PCR of about 7 to 11 cycles used a sample-barcoded 5' primer and a J-beta primer mix. TCRdb independently ran MiXCR on the 5' RACE reads; one entry per CDR3 protein. The sample yields about 1.7 million distinct CDR3 sequences, about 30% seen once. V is TRBV2 and J is TRBJ2-7; 7 positions agree with TRBD2. The source material was blood. The sequence was obtained from a woman aged 25-40 years in good health. CDR3 protein: CASSVRQRGMYF. CDR3 sequence (DNA): TGTGCCAGCAGTGTCCGGCAGCGGGGCATGTACTTC.